These 18 T cell receptor beta chains share one sample of origin, sequenced in a study of T-cell memory formation after mild COVID-19. Each CDR3 protein gets one entry after TCRdb re-called the 5' RACE reads with MiXCR. The sample records under 200,000 distinct CDR3 sequences, more than 9% being singletons. Material for sequencing was PBMCs or a T cell subset sorted from them (not recorded which). These receptors all stem from a man aged 18 to 29 who had mild COVID-19 (a few samples of this study predate the infection). Cell type and time point are not known.

Many counts were recorded for this clonotype. J is TRBJ2-3 and V is TRBV30; D uncertain. Germline V gives CDR1 GTSNPN, CDR2 SVGIG (reference sequence). The CDR3 length is 11 residues. V dropped 5 bases and J dropped 6 bases, with 9 bases sitting between them. The CDR3 region has the DNA TGTGCCTGGGGACGAAGGGATACGCAGTATTTT. This translates into CAWGRRDTQYF.

The genes are TRBV5-6 and TRBJ2-1, with TRBD2 as a possible D gene (5 bases). V lost 6 bases to trimming and J lost 8 bases, with 18 bases between them. The CDR3 contains 14 residues. Per germline, CDR1 SGHDT and CDR2 YYEEEE. CDR3 DNA: TGTGCCAGCACCCCCGGAATCGGTAGCGATGAGCAGTTCTTC. Translating gives CASTPGIGSDEQFF.

The sample holds a few counts of this clonotype. The genes are TRBV29-1 and TRBJ1-4; D remains ambiguous. The CDR3 has 11 amino acids. Germline lookup yields CDR1 SQVTM and CDR2 ANQGSEA. Between the trimmed V and J ends, which lost 1 base and 10 bases, there was a span of 7 bases. CDR3 region: CSVEGSGKLFF. In nucleotides, the CDR3 is TGCAGCGTTGAAGGTTCGGGAAAACTGTTTTTT.

This clonotype has more than one count but fewer than ten. The chain is built from TRBV2 and TRBJ2-7; D is perhaps TRBD2 (5 bases). Germline CDR1 SNHLY, CDR2 FYNNEI. The V and J ends lost 3 bases and 2 bases respectively, with 14 bases between them. The CDR3 consists of 15 residues. The CDR3: CASSDRRPLTYEQYV. CDR3 coding DNA: TGTGCCAGCAGTGATCGGAGGCCCCTAACCTACGAGCAGTACGTC.

This clonotype showed up just a few times. This sequence joins TRBV2 and TRBJ2-3; tentative D call: TRBD1 (6 bases). The ends were cut back, 11 bases at V and 4 bases at J, with 13 bases in the middle. The germline gives CDR1 SNHLY, CDR2 FYNNEI. The CDR3 has 12 amino acids. This CDR3 reads CAGTGTADTQYF. CDR3 DNA: TGTGCCGGCACAGGGACCGCAGATACGCAGTATTTT.

The chain combines TRBV5-1 with TRBJ2-2; D might be TRBD2 (5 bases). CDR1 and CDR2 from the germline V gene are SGHRS and YFSETQ. Trimming removed 2 bases at V and 7 bases at J, with 9 bases between. The CDR3 has 13 amino acids. CDR3 sequence: CASSFVRGGELFF. The CDR3 DNA follows: TGCGCCAGCAGCTTCGTTCGGGGCGGGGAGCTGTTTTTT.

The rearrangement joins TRBV5-1 to TRBJ2-5; TRBD2 matches at 7 bases. The ends lost 6 bases at V and 5 bases at J; junction bases unmatched: 16. Germline V gene sequence: CDR1 SGHRS, CDR2 YFSETQ. This CDR3 is built from 16 residues. The CDR3 loop reads CASTNNRAGMGETQYF. The CDR3, as DNA: TGCGCCAGCACAAATAATCGAGCGGGAATGGGCGAGACCCAGTACTTC.

This clonotype was seen more than once but under ten times. The V and J genes are TRBV5-1 and TRBJ1-5; TRBD1 might be the D (6 bases). The CDR3 spans 16 residues. Germline V gives CDR1 SGHRS, CDR2 YFSETQ. V lost 4 bases, J lost 0 bases, and 14 bases lay in between. CDR3 nucleotides: TGCGCCAGCAGCCCCGAGGGGGGGAATAGCAATCAGCCCCAGCATTTT. Amino acid sequence: CASSPEGGNSNQPQHF.

This clonotype has more than one count but fewer than ten. The gene calls are TRBV30 and TRBJ1-5; tentatively, D is TRBD1 (6 bases). The germline gives CDR1 GTSNPN, CDR2 SVGIG (reference sequence). The germline V and J ends were trimmed by 0 bases and 6 bases, with 15 bases remaining between them. This CDR3 has 15 residues. DNA of the CDR3: TGTGCCTGGAGTGTACTAGGTCAAGGGGGTCAGCCCCAGCATTTT. It is translated as CAWSVLGQGGQPQHF.

The chain combines TRBV7-9 with TRBJ1-2; D gene ambiguous. The germline CDR1 and CDR2 sequences are SEHNR and FQNEAQ (reference sequence). This CDR3 contains 12 residues. V was clipped by 5 bases and J by 4 bases, with 8 bases between them. CDR3 nucleotide sequence: TGTGCCAGCAGCGACCGGGGCTATGGCTACACCTTC. This gives the protein CASSDRGYGYTF.

The chain has TRBV3-1 and TRBJ2-2; no definite D call. The CDR3 loop spans 12 amino acids. Trimming left V 1 base short and J 7 bases short, with 4 bases between. In germline, CDR1 is LGHDT, CDR2 YNNKEL (reference sequence). The CDR3 coding sequence is TGTGCCAGCAGCCAAGGAGGCGGGGAGCTGTTTTTT. Protein: CASSQGGGELFF.

The chain combines TRBV20-1 with TRBJ1-1; 8 nucleotides align to TRBD1. V trimming: 3 bases; J trimming: 0 bases; junction bases outside the gene matches: 9. Looked up from germline, CDR1 is DFQATT and CDR2 is SNEGSKA (reference sequence). The CDR3 runs to 16 residues. The CDR3 DNA is TGCAGTGCTAGGGTCTATGCAGGGGGCATGAACACTGAAGCTTTCTTT. It specifies CSARVYAGGMNTEAFF.

This clonotype was seen more than once but under ten times. V gene TRBV7-8 combines with J gene TRBJ1-1; D gene unclear. This CDR3 has 13 amino acids. Deletions cut 4 bases from V and 3 bases from J, with 9 bases between. The germline V gene encodes CDR1 SGHVS and CDR2 FQNEAQ. CDR3 sequence: CASSYPPYTEAFF. For the CDR3, the DNA is TGTGCCAGCAGCTACCCACCGTACACTGAAGCTTTCTTT.

This clonotype occurred many times. This chain joins TRBV5-1 and TRBJ2-1, with 8 bases lining up with TRBD2. Germline CDR1 and CDR2: SGHRS and YFSETQ. After removal of 1 base from V and 1 base from J, the junction contained 4 bases not matched to a gene. The length of the CDR3 is 16 residues. CDR3 amino acids: CASSLNPSGSYNEQFF. CDR3 DNA: TGCGCCAGCAGCTTGAATCCTAGCGGGTCCTACAATGAGCAGTTCTTC. The whole variable domain, filled in from reference TRBV5-1 and TRBJ2-1, reads KAGVTQTPRYLIKTRGQQVTLSCSPISGHRSVSWYQQTPGQGLQFLFEYFSETQRNKGNFPGRFSGRQFSNSRSEMNVSTLELGDSALYLCASSLNPSGSYNEQFFGPGTRLTVL.

V usage is TRBV30 and J usage is TRBJ1-1; D is possibly TRBD1 (6 bases). In germline, CDR1 is GTSNPN, CDR2 SVGIG (reference sequence). V lost 3 bases, J lost 3 bases, and 17 bases lay in between. This CDR3 contains 15 residues. The DNA for the CDR3 is TGTGCCTGGAGGAGGAAGGCAGGGGTTGACACTGAAGCTTTCTTT. Translated, it gives CAWRRKAGVDTEAFF. Variable domain in full (rest from reference TRBV30 and TRBJ1-1): SQTIHQWPATLVQPVGSPLSLECTVEGTSNPNLYWYRQAAGRGLQLLFYSVGIGQISSEVPQNLSASRPQDRQFILSSKKLLLSDSGFYLCAWRRKAGVDTEAFFGQGTRLTVV.

Only a few counts were recorded for this clonotype. The chain joins TRBV20-1 to TRBJ2-5; 13 bases line up with TRBD2. Germline CDR1 reads DFQATT; CDR2 reads SNEGSKA (reference sequence). The CDR3 has 16 amino acids. V lost 5 bases to trimming and J lost 5 bases; unmatched junction nucleotides: 11. CDR3 residues: CSAPPGLAGVGETQYF. CDR3 sequence (DNA): TGCAGTGCTCCCCCCGGACTAGCGGGGGTAGGGGAGACCCAGTACTTC.

Many counts were recorded for this clonotype. V is TRBV7-2 and J is TRBJ2-1; TRBD2 matches at 7 bases. The CDR3 extends over 15 amino acids. CDR1 SGHTA and CDR2 FQGNSA come from the germline V gene. Trimming removed 5 bases from V and 8 bases from J; junction bases left unmatched: 12. Written as DNA, the CDR3 is TGTGCCAGCAGCAAGTGGGGAGGGCAAAGCGATGAGCAGTTCTTC. This sequence encodes CASSKWGGQSDEQFF. The whole variable domain, remainder taken from reference TRBV7-2 and TRBJ2-1, is GAGVSQSPSNKVTEKGKDVELRCDPISGHTALYWYRQSLGQGLEFLIYFQGNSAPDKSGLPSDRFSAERTGGSVSTLTIQRTQQEDSAVYLCASSKWGGQSDEQFFGPGTRLTVL.

This clonotype was found a few times. The rearrangement links TRBV5-6 to TRBJ2-1, with TRBD1 matching 10 bases. This CDR3 is built from 15 residues. Germline V CDR1 and CDR2: SGHDT, YYEEEE. V shed 3 bases, J shed 6 bases, and the junction held 6 bases outside the gene matches. CDR3 residues: CASSSRDRGFNEQFF. For the CDR3, the DNA is TGTGCCAGCAGCTCCCGGGACAGGGGATTCAATGAGCAGTTCTTC.